This T cell receptor beta chain was captured by sequencing in a study of T cell responses to AZD1222 COVID-19 vaccine. Overall study findings and caveats: Baseline seropositivity characterized only a handful of AZD1222 recipients. Spike-wide coverage was observed for vaccine-associated CD4 TCRs, with dominant responses at 160-218 and 743-854.

Assay used: immunoSEQ multiplex PCR; TCRdb lists only in-frame clones, some missing. The sample records some 86,000 clones, under 95% being singletons. Germline V gene sequence: CDR1 MGHRA, CDR2 YSYEKL. The CDR3 contains 14 residues. Trimming left V 4 bases short and J 9 bases short, with 13 bases between. The count of this clone is one. Its antigen is not known. Sequenced here: peripheral blood, sampled on day 0 of AZD1222 vaccination. The source is an adult in good health. V is TRBV4-1 and J is TRBJ1-6; D remains ambiguous. The CDR3 DNA sequence: TGCGCCAGCAGCCCCCAAACCGGGAGTTCACCCCTCCACTTT. The encoded protein is CASSPQTGSSPLHF.